One sample yielded the 9 T cell receptor beta chains listed below, sequenced in a study of T cells expressing NK-cell markers. TCRdb re-called the 5' RACE reads and catalogs CDR3 proteins one per entry, DNA excluded. The sample has some 410,000 distinct CDR3 sequences. Input material: blood T cells: a sorted CD56 or NKG2C T cell subset, CD4+ or CD8+ T cells, or bulk PBMC T cells (not recorded which). All receptors come from a woman between 18 and 70 years old in good health.

The rearrangement links TRBV4-3 to TRBJ1-5; the TCRdb D gene call, TRBD1, has no DNA to confirm it. The CDR3 totals 16 residues. Germline values: CDR1 LGHNA, CDR2 YSLEER. CDR3 loop: CASSQGGSLFDQPQHF.

The J gene is TRBJ1-3, the V gene TRBV15. The CDR3 contains 16 residues. Germline loops: CDR1 LNHNV, CDR2 YYDKDF (reference sequence). The CDR3: CATSRDRVPSGNTIYF.

V is TRBV7-2 and J is TRBJ2-3; TCRdb selects TRBD2, and the lack of DNA leaves this call unchecked. Germline assignment: CDR1 SGHTA and CDR2 FQGNSA. CDR3 length equals 16 residues. CDR3: CASSFRVAAMGNTQYF.

CDR3 protein: CASSPWGARETQYF. The V call is TRBV18, the J call TRBJ2-5; TCRdb's assignment of TRBD1 cannot be checked, as there is no DNA. The CDR3 totals 14 residues. Germline loops: CDR1 KGHSH, CDR2 LQKENI.

The rearrangement joins TRBV20-1 to TRBJ2-1. The CDR3 totals 14 residues. Germline CDR1 and CDR2: DFQATT and SNEGSKA (reference sequence). This CDR3 reads CSAASQTRGNEQFF.

The chain has TRBV30 and TRBJ1-5; without DNA, the TCRdb call of TRBD1 cannot be checked. Per the germline V gene, CDR1 is GTSNPN and CDR2 is SVGIG (reference sequence). The CDR3 is made up of 15 amino acids. The chain's CDR3 is CAWSVKGTGRQPQHF.

The genes are TRBV29-1 and TRBJ1-1; checking the TCRdb D call of TRBD1 is not possible without DNA. The CDR3 loop spans 12 amino acids. CDR1 and CDR2 (germline): SQVTM, ANQGSEA. The chain's CDR3 is CSGGQKNTEAFF.

V is TRBV30 and J is TRBJ2-2. Germline-derived CDR1 and CDR2 are GTSNPN and SVGIG (reference sequence). This CDR3 has 16 residues. CDR3 residues: CAWSPTGKSNTGELFF.

The chain joins TRBV11-2 to TRBJ2-1; the D gene TCRdb calls, TRBD2, cannot be checked with no DNA. The CDR3 is made up of 15 amino acids. Germline lookup yields CDR1 SGHAT and CDR2 FQNNGV. The CDR3 is CASSSTSGRTGEQFF.